What follows describes a single TCR beta chain. The data stem from a study of blood T cell repertoires in COVID-19. Study-level background: Both acute and convalescent COVID-19 samples were obtained from the United States, Italy and Spain. From T cells, B-cell-depleted T cells, or PBMCs came the material, which was cDNA or gDNA.

Germline values: CDR1 SEHNR, CDR2 FQNEAQ (reference sequence). This CDR3 has 14 amino acids. V lost 9 bases to trimming and J lost 3 bases, with 17 bases between them. In the authors' workflow: Estimated nucleated cell counts came from reference gene primer amplification. Clones were read by immunoSEQ multiplex PCR, and TCRdb kept only the in-frame ones, dropping some. V and J calls and clone size are given by that table; D and trimming were obtained from the DNA. The sample shows tens of thousands of clones, approximately 90% of them seen only once. This rearrangement joins TRBV7-9 to TRBJ1-1, with a possible D match to TRBD1 (5 bases). This sequence originates from a man aged 80 or over with acute or convalescent COVID-19. Sequencing input: peripheral blood. The chain's CDR3 is CARPWGGVHTEAFF. The CDR3 coding sequence is TGTGCCAGGCCTTGGGGAGGGGTCCACACTGAAGCTTTCTTT.